This T cell receptor beta chain was recorded in a study of OX40 agonist ivuxolimab in advanced cancers. Overall study findings and caveats: Low normalized T-cell clonal expansion also characterized some of the nonresponders.

The method was immunoSEQ multiplex PCR; TCRdb's version includes in-frame clones alone and lacks a portion of them. The sample has 65,000 to 95,000 clones; approximately 91% are singletons. Anyone with autoimmune disease history or systemic immunosuppression was excluded. As for this clone: Its antigen remains unidentified.

Sequencing used CD4+ or CD8+ T cells sorted from blood, obtained in a trial of the OX40 agonist ivuxolimab. The TCR was taken from an adult with an advanced solid tumor such as melanoma, head and neck, liver or kidney cancer.

In nucleotides, the CDR3 is TGCGCCAGCAGCTTGGACAGGGGACCCTCACCCCTCCACTTT. This codes for CASSLDRGPSPLHF. V usage is TRBV5-1 and J usage is TRBJ1-6; 7 bases fit TRBD1. Trimming at V came to 0 bases and at J to 10 bases, leaving 4 bases not matched to a gene. The CDR3 runs 14 residues. CDR1 is SGHRS and CDR2 is YFSETQ in the germline V gene. Combining the CDR3 with reference TRBV5-1 and TRBJ1-6 gives the whole variable domain KAGVTQTPRYLIKTRGQQVTLSCSPISGHRSVSWYQQTPGQGLQFLFEYFSETQRNKGNFPGRFSGRQFSNSRSEMNVSTLELGDSALYLCASSLDRGPSPLHFGNGTRLTVT.